These 17 T cell receptor beta chains were sequenced from one sample in a study of blood T cells in healthy people across ages. Together with a sample-barcoded 5' primer, a J-beta primer mix was included in a second PCR lasting roughly 6 to 12 cycles. Using its own MiXCR run on the 5' RACE reads, TCRdb lists one record per CDR3 protein. The sample lists more than 1.4 million distinct CDR3 sequences, 35% to 45% seen once, with 7% to 9% in the top ten. The sequenced sample was blood. The receptors derive from a woman younger than 30 in good health.

V is TRBV6-5 and J is TRBJ2-3; 9 nucleotides match TRBD2. With 3 bases clipped from V and 4 bases from J, the junction kept 5 bases outside the gene matches. In germline, CDR1 is MNHEY, CDR2 SVGAGI. The CDR3 covers 15 residues. Here the CDR3 reads CASSYLAGESDTQYF. The CDR3, as DNA: TGTGCCAGCAGTTATTTAGCGGGAGAATCAGATACGCAGTATTTT.

This clonotype was recorded once. The chain couples TRBV21-1 to TRBJ2-1; the table's D call of TRBD1 was not tested on the DNA. TRBV21-1 counts as a pseudogene. The CDR3 covers 22 residues. CDR3 in amino acids: CASSKYPGDRGPSLSSYNEQFF. In DNA, the CDR3 is TGTGCCAGCAGCAAATATCCAGGGGACAGGGGGCCATCCTTGAGCTCCTACAATGAGCAGTTCTTC.

The chain is built from TRBV5-1 and TRBJ2-1; D is undetermined. CDR1 SGHRS and CDR2 YFSETQ come from the germline V gene. Trimming left V 4 bases short and J 10 bases short, with 15 bases between. There are 13 residues in the CDR3. The DNA of the CDR3 is TGCGCCAGCAGCCCATCGTCCGCCCCAGAGCAGTTCTTC. Its translation: CASSPSSAPEQFF. Filled out from reference TRBV5-1 and TRBJ2-1, the complete variable domain reads KAGVTQTPRYLIKTRGQQVTLSCSPISGHRSVSWYQQTPGQGLQFLFEYFSETQRNKGNFPGRFSGRQFSNSRSEMNVSTLELGDSALYLCASSPSSAPEQFFGPGTRLTVL.

The J gene is TRBJ2-3, the V gene TRBV4-1; D could derive from TRBD1 or TRBD2 (5 bases each). Trimming removed 3 bases from V and 6 bases from J, with 13 bases in between. Germline loops: CDR1 MGHRA, CDR2 YSYEKL. CDR3 length: 14 amino acids. The CDR3: CASSQLGTPDTQYF. The CDR3, as DNA: TGCGCCAGCAGCCAGCTTGGGACCCCTGATACGCAGTATTTT.

The rearrangement uses TRBV7-9 and TRBJ1-2, with D unresolved. The germline V gene encodes CDR1 SEHNR and CDR2 FQNEAQ (reference sequence). The CDR3 contains 13 residues. The V end lost 2 bases, the J end lost 4 bases, and 8 bases lay between the germline ends. This CDR3 is CASSLPGAYGYTF. The CDR3 coding sequence is TGTGCCAGCAGCTTACCGGGAGCCTATGGCTACACCTTC.

A remark on this clonotype: One end of the junction fails to match germline, which may point to a read error. J is TRBJ2-2 and V is TRBV3-1; 9 positions agree with TRBD1. Germline V gene lookup returns CDR1 LGHDT and CDR2 YNNKEL (reference sequence). This CDR3 comprises 13 residues. The CDR3 DNA sequence: TGTGCCAGCGGACAGGGGAACGCCGGGGAGCTGTTTTTT. Protein: CASGQGNAGELFF. Full variable domain (outside the CDR3, taken from reference TRBV3-1 and TRBJ2-2): DTAVSQTPKYLVTQMGNDKSIKCEQNLGHDTMYWYKQDSKKFLKIMFSYNNKELIINETVPNRFSPKSPDKAHLNLHINSLELGDSAVYFCASGQGNAGELFFGEGSRLTVL.

The genes are TRBV10-3 and TRBJ2-7; D gene unclear. The CDR3 runs 15 residues. V gave up 3 bases and J gave up 0 bases, with 12 bases separating them. The germline V gene has CDR1 ENHRY and CDR2 SYGVKD. The CDR3: CAISDLQRSSYEQYF. DNA of the CDR3: TGTGCCATCAGTGACCTACAGAGAAGCTCCTACGAGCAGTACTTC.

The chain recombines TRBV4-1 with TRBJ1-2; TRBD1 matches 9 bases. Per germline, CDR1 MGHRA and CDR2 YSYEKL. The CDR3 contains 17 residues. Trimming removed 1 base from V and 6 bases from J; junction bases left unmatched: 12. The CDR3 coding sequence is TGCGCCAGCAGCCAAGGAATCGTACAGGGGGCTGTGGATGGCTACACCTTC. It is translated as CASSQGIVQGAVDGYTF.

V and J are TRBV3-1 and TRBJ2-3; 7 bases fit TRBD2. CDR3 length: 20 residues. V was clipped by 3 bases and J by 0 bases; unmatched bases: 18. Germline V gives CDR1 LGHDT, CDR2 YNNKEL (reference sequence). CDR3 sequence (DNA): TGTGCCAGCAGCCACGTTTCTGGTACTAGCGAATCTCCTAGCACAGATACGCAGTATTTT. Protein: CASSHVSGTSESPSTDTQYF.

This clonotype was detected a few times. This rearrangement joins TRBV30 to TRBJ2-6; no reliable D call. The CDR3 has 17 residues. CDR1 and CDR2 (germline): GTSNPN, SVGIG (reference sequence). Trimming took 4 bases from V and 0 from J, leaving 16 bases between them. CDR3 DNA sequence: TGTGCCTGGACCTCCTGGGGTAGGGACTCTGGGGCCAACGTCCTGACTTTC. Translated: CAWTSWGRDSGANVLTF.

The genes are TRBV2 and TRBJ1-2, with D uncertain. The V end was cut by 3 bases, the J end by 3 bases, with 14 bases between. Germline V gives CDR1 SNHLY, CDR2 FYNNEI. The CDR3 totals 15 residues. CDR3 in amino acids: CASSELVGKDYGYTF. The DNA of the CDR3 is TGTGCCAGCAGTGAGCTCGTAGGGAAGGACTATGGCTACACCTTC.

V is TRBV28 and J is TRBJ2-5; 11 nucleotides align to TRBD1. This CDR3 has 16 residues. Trimming cost V 5 bases and J 5 bases; bases outside gene matches: 10. The germline gives CDR1 MDHEN, CDR2 SYDVKM. In DNA form, the CDR3 reads TGTGCCAGCAGTCCGCTCCGGGACAGGGGGACGGAGACCCAGTACTTC. Translating gives CASSPLRDRGTETQYF.

J is TRBJ1-2 and V is TRBV10-3; D is unresolved. V was cut by 2 bases and J by 8 bases, with 12 bases left in between. CDR3 length: 13 amino acids. Per the germline V gene, CDR1 is ENHRY and CDR2 is SYGVKD. The CDR3 DNA reads as TGTGCCATCAGTGAGGAGGGAATGGGAGGCTACACCTTC. Its protein is CAISEEGMGGYTF.

This clonotype appeared a few times. This chain links TRBV12-3 or TRBV12-4 with TRBJ1-2, with D possibly TRBD1 on 5 matching bases. The germline V and J ends were trimmed by 2 bases and 8 bases, with 12 bases remaining between them. The CDR3 contains 13 residues. The CDR3 region has the DNA TGTGCCAGCAGTTTACAGGGTGGGAGGGGCTACACCTTC. Translated, it gives CASSLQGGRGYTF.

The V and J genes are TRBV14 and TRBJ2-5; TRBD2 matches 7 bases. With V trimmed by 4 bases and J by 7 bases, 9 bases remained unmatched. The CDR3 runs 14 residues. Germline values: CDR1 SGHDN, CDR2 FVKESK. DNA of the CDR3: TGTGCCAGCAGCCGGGCTCGGGGGGTCTCGACCCAGTACTTC. This encodes CASSRARGVSTQYF.

V gene TRBV5-1 combines with J gene TRBJ1-1; TRBD1 agrees at 8 bases. This CDR3 is 15 amino acids long. The V and J ends lost 4 bases and 1 base, in that order; junction bases with no gene match: 6. CDR1 and CDR2 from the germline V gene are SGHRS and YFSETQ. This CDR3 is CASSVRTGQNTEAFF. Here the CDR3 DNA reads TGCGCCAGCAGCGTTAGGACAGGGCAGAACACTGAAGCTTTCTTT.

The J gene is TRBJ2-1, the V gene TRBV7-3, with 8 nucleotides matching TRBD1. The V gene end was trimmed by 5 bases and the J gene end by 9 bases; junction bases not matched to a gene: 9. CDR3 length: 14 residues. CDR1 is SGHTA, CDR2 FQGTGA, per germline. CDR3 in DNA: TGTGCCAGCAGCACGGGGACAGGTCGTCCTGAGCAGTTCTTC. This gives the protein CASSTGTGRPEQFF.